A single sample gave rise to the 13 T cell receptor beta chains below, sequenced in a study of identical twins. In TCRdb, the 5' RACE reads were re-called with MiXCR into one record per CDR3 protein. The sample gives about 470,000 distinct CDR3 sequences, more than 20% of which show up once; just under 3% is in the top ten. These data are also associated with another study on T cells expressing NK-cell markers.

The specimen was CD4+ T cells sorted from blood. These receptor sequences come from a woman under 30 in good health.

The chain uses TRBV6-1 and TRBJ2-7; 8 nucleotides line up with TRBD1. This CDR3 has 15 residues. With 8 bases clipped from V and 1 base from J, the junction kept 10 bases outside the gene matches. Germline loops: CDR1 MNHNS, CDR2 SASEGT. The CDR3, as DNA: TGTGCCAGCTGGGGCCTGGACAGGGATTCCTACGAGCAGTACTTC. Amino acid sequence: CASWGLDRDSYEQYF.

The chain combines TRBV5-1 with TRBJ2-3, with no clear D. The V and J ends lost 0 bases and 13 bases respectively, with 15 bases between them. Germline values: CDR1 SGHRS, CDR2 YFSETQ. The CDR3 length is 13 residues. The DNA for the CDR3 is TGCGCCAGCAGCTTGGCCGGTGACGGTCAGGAGTATTTT. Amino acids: CASSLAGDGQEYF.

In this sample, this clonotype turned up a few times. This CDR3 reads CASRPGGNEQFF. The CDR3 coding sequence is TGTGCCAGCAGGCCAGGGGGCAATGAGCAGTTCTTC. The genes are TRBV2 and TRBJ2-1, with 7 bases fitting TRBD1. The germline V gene has CDR1 SNHLY and CDR2 FYNNEI. V was pared by 6 bases and J by 6 bases, with 2 bases of the junction left unmatched. The CDR3 loop spans 12 amino acids.

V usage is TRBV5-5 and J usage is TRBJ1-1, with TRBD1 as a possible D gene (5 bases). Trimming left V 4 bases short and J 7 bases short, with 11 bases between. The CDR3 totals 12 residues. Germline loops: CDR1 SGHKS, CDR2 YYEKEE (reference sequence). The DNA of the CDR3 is TGTGCCAGCAGCCTCCTTACAGGTGAAGCTTTCTTT. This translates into CASSLLTGEAFF.

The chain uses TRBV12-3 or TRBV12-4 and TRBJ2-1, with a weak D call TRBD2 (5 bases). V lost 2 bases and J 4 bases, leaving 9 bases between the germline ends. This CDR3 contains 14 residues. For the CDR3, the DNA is TGTGCCAGCAGTTTAATGCGGACTTACAATGAGCAGTTCTTC. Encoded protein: CASSLMRTYNEQFF.

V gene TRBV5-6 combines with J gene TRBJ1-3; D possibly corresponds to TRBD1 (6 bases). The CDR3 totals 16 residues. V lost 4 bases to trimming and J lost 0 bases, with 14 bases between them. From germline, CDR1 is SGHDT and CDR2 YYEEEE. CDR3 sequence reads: CASSPGQLISGNTIYF. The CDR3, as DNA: TGTGCCAGCAGCCCCGGACAGCTCATCTCTGGAAACACCATATATTTT.

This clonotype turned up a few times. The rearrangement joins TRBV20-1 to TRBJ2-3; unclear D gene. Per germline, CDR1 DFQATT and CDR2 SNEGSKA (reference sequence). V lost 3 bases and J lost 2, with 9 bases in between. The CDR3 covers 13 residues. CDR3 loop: CSASSRNTDTQYF. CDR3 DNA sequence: TGCAGTGCTAGTAGTAGGAACACAGATACGCAGTATTTT.

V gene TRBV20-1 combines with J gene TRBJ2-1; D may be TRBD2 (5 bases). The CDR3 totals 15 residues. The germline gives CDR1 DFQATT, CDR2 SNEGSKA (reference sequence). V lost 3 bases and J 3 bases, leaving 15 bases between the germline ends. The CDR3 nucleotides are TGCAGTGCTAGCAAAAGGGCGGGTAACTACAATGAGCAGTTCTTC. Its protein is CSASKRAGNYNEQFF.

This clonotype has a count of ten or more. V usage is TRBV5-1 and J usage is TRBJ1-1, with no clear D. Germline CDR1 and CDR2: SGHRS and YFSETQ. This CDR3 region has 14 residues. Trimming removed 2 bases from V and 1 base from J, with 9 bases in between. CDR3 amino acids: CASSFMSGNTEAFF. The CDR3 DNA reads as TGCGCCAGCAGCTTTATGTCGGGGAACACTGAAGCTTTCTTT.

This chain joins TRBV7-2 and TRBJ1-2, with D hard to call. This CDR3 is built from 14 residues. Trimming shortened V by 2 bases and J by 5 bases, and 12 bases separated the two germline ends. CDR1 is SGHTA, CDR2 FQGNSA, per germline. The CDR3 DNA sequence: TGTGCCAGCAGCTTAAAGGGCCAGGCTTATGGCTACACCTTC. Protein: CASSLKGQAYGYTF.

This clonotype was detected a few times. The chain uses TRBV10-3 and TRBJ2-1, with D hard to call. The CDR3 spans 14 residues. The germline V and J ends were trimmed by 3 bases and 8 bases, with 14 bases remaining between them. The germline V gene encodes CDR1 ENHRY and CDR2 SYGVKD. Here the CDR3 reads CAISDSSSLDEQFF. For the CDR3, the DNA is TGTGCCATCAGTGACTCGAGTAGTCTGGATGAGCAGTTCTTC.

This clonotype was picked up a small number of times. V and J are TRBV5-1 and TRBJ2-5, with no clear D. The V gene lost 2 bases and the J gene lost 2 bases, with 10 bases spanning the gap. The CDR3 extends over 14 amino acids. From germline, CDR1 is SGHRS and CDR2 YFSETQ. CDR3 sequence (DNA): TGCGCCAGCAGCTTTGGTAGCCTTCAAGAGACCCAGTACTTC. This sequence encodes CASSFGSLQETQYF.

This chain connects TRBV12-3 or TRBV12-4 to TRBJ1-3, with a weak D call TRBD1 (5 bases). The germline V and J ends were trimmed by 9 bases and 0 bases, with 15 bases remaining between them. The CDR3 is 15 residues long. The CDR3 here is CASSGAGGSGNTIYF. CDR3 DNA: TGTGCCAGTAGTGGGGCGGGGGGCTCTGGAAACACCATATATTTT.